The T cell receptor (beta chain) under discussion was sequenced for a study of control samples from healthy donors and cancer patients (dated by TCRdb to the early 2020s). Note on this clone: Its antigen is still unknown. No much larger clonotype is one base removed from it; base qualities were not supplied.

CDR1 LNHNV and CDR2 YYDKDF were looked up in the germline V gene (reference sequence). Inclusive of the bounding cysteine and phenylalanine, the CDR3 is 14 residues long. The read is trimmed to its CDR3 DNA, 42 bases read in frame from base 1. A distance of 9 bases separates the germline ends of V and J, which lose 5 bases and 1 base respectively. The method behind the library was the immunoSEQ multiplex PCR assay. TCRdb stores this immuneACCESS table with in-frame sequences only. Part of the clones is absent; in the studies checked, under half of the shortfall reflects unresolved V genes, and no reason is known for the rest. The sample has 390,000 or so clones on record, 75% to 95% of them singletons. Of the sample, approximately 6.3% falls within the top ten clones.

Sequencing was done on a sample of PBMCs. The rearranged segments are TRBV15 and TRBJ1-5; no D gene can be assigned with confidence. This TCR came from a man in his forties or fifties with head and neck cancer. The CDR3 corresponds to CATSLGRSNQPQHF. The nucleotides read TGTGCCACCAGCCTCGGCAGAAGCAATCAGCCCCAGCATTTT.